This T cell receptor (beta chain) was documented in a study of monozygotic twins with inflammatory bowel disease. Broader study findings: Patient repertoires may have gained variability from differing immunosuppressive treatments.

Germline lookup yields CDR1 MNHEY and CDR2 SVGEGT. This CDR3 comprises 13 residues. For this clonotype: Its antigen is not identified.

TCRdb reprocessed the 5' RACE reads and reports one entry per CDR3 protein, with no DNA. The sample includes around 190,000 distinct CDR3 sequences. Sequencing was carried out using blood. V is TRBV6-2 or TRBV6-3 and J is TRBJ1-4. This sequence originates from a human donor with ulcerative colitis or Crohn's disease, or a healthy co-twin of an affected twin (not recorded which). The CDR3 spells CASSKFWNEKLFF.